These 21 T cell receptor beta chains were all obtained from the same sample, sequenced in a study of blood T cell repertoires in COVID-19. The assay was immunoSEQ multiplex PCR, and TCRdb's table has in-frame clones only and misses some. The sample carries roughly 76,000 clones, around 87% recorded once. The sequencing sample was made of peripheral blood. These receptors all stem from a woman of 80 years or more with active or convalescent COVID-19.

V gene TRBV5-1 combines with J gene TRBJ2-5, with TRBD1 identical over 8 bases. The CDR3 spans 14 residues. In germline, CDR1 is SGHRS, CDR2 YFSETQ. J gave up 1 base and V 4 bases, and 3 bases lay outside the gene matches. CDR3 sequence reads: CASSPGTGQETQYF. The CDR3 DNA reads as TGCGCCAGCAGCCCCGGGACAGGCCAAGAGACCCAGTACTTC. The full variable domain, with the rest looked up from reference TRBV5-1 and TRBJ2-5, is KAGVTQTPRYLIKTRGQQVTLSCSPISGHRSVSWYQQTPGQGLQFLFEYFSETQRNKGNFPGRFSGRQFSNSRSEMNVSTLELGDSALYLCASSPGTGQETQYFGPGTRLLVL.

The genes are TRBV5-1 and TRBJ1-1; 12 bases are shared with TRBD1. The germline gives CDR1 SGHRS, CDR2 YFSETQ. The CDR3 length is 14 residues. V gave up 4 bases and J gave up 10 bases; unmatched junction bases: 8. The DNA of the CDR3 is TGCGCCAGCAGCCCGAATGGGGACAGGGGGCGAGCTTTCTTT. As protein: CASSPNGDRGRAFF. The whole variable domain, remainder taken from reference TRBV5-1 and TRBJ1-1, is KAGVTQTPRYLIKTRGQQVTLSCSPISGHRSVSWYQQTPGQGLQFLFEYFSETQRNKGNFPGRFSGRQFSNSRSEMNVSTLELGDSALYLCASSPNGDRGRAFFGQGTRLTVV.

The rearrangement links TRBV9 to TRBJ1-2, with TRBD1 matching 7 bases. Germline assignment: CDR1 SGDLS and CDR2 YYNGEE. V lost 4 bases to trimming and J lost 4 bases; unmatched junction nucleotides: 10. The CDR3 covers 15 residues. CDR3 nucleotide sequence: TGTGCCAGCAGCCCCCCGGACAGGCGGATCTATGGCTACACCTTC. As protein: CASSPPDRRIYGYTF.

The chain joins TRBV2 to TRBJ2-1; TRBD2 agrees at 11 bases. CDR1 and CDR2 (germline): SNHLY, FYNNEI. After removal of 6 bases from V and 3 bases from J, the junction contained 10 bases not matched to a gene. The CDR3 has 17 amino acids. The CDR3 DNA follows: TGTGCCAGCAGCGGGACTAGCGGTGGCGGATTCTACAATGAGCAGTTCTTC. Translating it yields CASSGTSGGGFYNEQFF. Combining the CDR3 with reference TRBV2 and TRBJ2-1 gives the whole variable domain EPEVTQTPSHQVTQMGQEVILRCVPISNHLYFYWYRQILGQKVEFLVSFYNNEISEKSEIFDDQFSVERPDGSNFTLKIRSTKLEDSAMYFCASSGTSGGGFYNEQFFGPGTRLTVL.

V usage is TRBV7-8 and J usage is TRBJ1-3, with 7 bases matching TRBD1. The J segment lost 4 bases and the V segment lost 5 bases, leaving 5 bases of the junction unmatched. This CDR3 comprises 14 residues. Germline CDR1 is SGHVS and CDR2 is FQNEAQ. CDR3 in DNA: TGTGCCAGCAGCCCCCTGACAGGGGGAAACACCATATATTTT. This gives the protein CASSPLTGGNTIYF.

Here the CDR3 reads CASSLGGPQHF. DNA of the CDR3: TGTGCCAGCAGTTTGGGGGGGCCCCAGCATTTT. The V gene is TRBV12-3 or TRBV12-4, the J gene TRBJ1-5, with TRBD1 as a possible D gene (5 bases). CDR3 length equals 11 residues. V was shortened by 3 bases and J by 9 bases, with 6 bases between the two germline ends.

Here the CDR3 DNA reads TGTGCCAGCAGCTACTCAGGGGTGGCTGAAGCTTTCTTT. It codes for CASSYSGVAEAFF. The chain couples TRBV7-2 to TRBJ1-1, with TRBD1 as a possible D gene (6 bases). CDR1 and CDR2 (germline): SGHTA, FQGNSA. With 4 bases removed from V and 6 bases from J, the gap between germline ends came to 12 bases. CDR3 length: 13 amino acids.

In this sample, this clone turned up once. The junction differs from germline at one of its ends, possibly a read error. The chain combines TRBV7-9 with TRBJ1-3; D not resolved. From germline, CDR1 is SEHNR and CDR2 FQNEAQ (reference sequence). This CDR3 has 15 residues. CDR3 in DNA: TGTGCCAGCAGCGTAGCTATCCCCTCTGGAAACACCATATATTTT. Translation: CASSVAIPSGNTIYF.

This chain uses TRBV19 with TRBJ2-5, with 7 nucleotides matching TRBD2. Germline CDR1 is LNHDA and CDR2 is SQIVND (reference sequence). V lost 3 bases to trimming and J lost 0 bases; unmatched junction nucleotides: 7. The length of the CDR3 is 16 residues. CDR3 sequence reads: CASSIAAGGYQETQYF. CDR3 DNA sequence: TGTGCCAGTAGTATTGCGGCCGGGGGGTACCAAGAGACCCAGTACTTC.

The V call is TRBV2, the J call TRBJ2-1; 7 bases map to TRBD2. The V and J ends lost 6 bases and 3 bases, in that order; junction bases with no gene match: 2. CDR3 size: 13 residues. The germline CDR1 and CDR2 sequences are SNHLY and FYNNEI. CDR3 region: CASRSSGYNEQFF. In nucleotides, the CDR3 is TGTGCCAGCAGGTCTAGCGGCTACAATGAGCAGTTCTTC.

V usage is TRBV9 and J usage is TRBJ2-2; D unresolved. Between the trimmed V and J ends, which lost 1 base and 1 base, there was a span of 8 bases. In germline, CDR1 is SGDLS, CDR2 YYNGEE. The CDR3 consists of 15 residues. The CDR3 bases are TGTGCCAGCAGCGTAACTCGTAAGAACACCGGGGAGCTGTTTTTT. Its translation: CASSVTRKNTGELFF.

The chain joins TRBV5-1 to TRBJ2-1, with TRBD1 as a possible D gene (6 bases). The CDR3 spans 16 residues. Trimming left V 2 bases short and J 0 bases short, with 12 bases between. The V gene's germline CDR1 is SGHRS and CDR2 YFSETQ. The CDR3 sequence is CASSFGAGVSYNEQFF. CDR3 DNA sequence: TGCGCCAGCAGCTTTGGCGCAGGGGTCTCCTACAATGAGCAGTTCTTC.

The chain employs TRBV7-9 and TRBJ1-1, with 8 bases that match TRBD1. The CDR3 runs to 14 residues. CDR1 is SEHNR, CDR2 FQNEAQ, per germline (reference sequence). V lost 7 bases and J lost 7; bases outside the gene matches: 11. The chain's CDR3 is CASTQQGVTIEAFF. CDR3 in DNA: TGTGCCAGCACACAACAGGGGGTGACGATTGAAGCTTTCTTT. Combining the CDR3 with reference TRBV7-9 and TRBJ1-1 gives the whole variable domain DTGVSQNPRHKITKRGQNVTFRCDPISEHNRLYWYRQTLGQGPEFLTYFQNEAQLEKSRLLSDRFSAERPKGSFSTLEIQRTEQGDSAMYLCASTQQGVTIEAFFGQGTRLTVV.

The chain is built from TRBV6-5 and TRBJ1-5, with no clear D. Germline V CDR1 and CDR2: MNHEY, SVGAGI. V was pared by 2 bases and J by 4 bases, with 12 bases between. This CDR3 spans 15 amino acids. The DNA of the CDR3 is TGTGCCAGCAGTTACGGGAGGGAGGTAAATCAGCCCCAGCATTTT. Residues: CASSYGREVNQPQHF.

V usage is TRBV28 and J usage is TRBJ1-1; D not certain. Trimming removed 6 bases at V and 9 bases at J, with 20 bases between. CDR3 length: 14 residues. The V gene's germline CDR1 is MDHEN and CDR2 SYDVKM. The CDR3, as DNA: TGTGCCAGCAGCTCACCCGCGGACGGGATAAAAGCTTTCTTT. It yields the protein CASSSPADGIKAFF.

The rearrangement joins TRBV19 to TRBJ2-7, with D perhaps matching TRBD1 (7 bases). CDR3 size: 15 residues. The V gene's germline CDR1 is LNHDA and CDR2 SQIVND (reference sequence). V was cut by 1 base and J by 2 bases, with 12 bases left in between. The CDR3 is CASSIVGGGPYEQYF. The CDR3 nucleotides read TGTGCCAGTAGTATAGTTGGAGGGGGCCCCTACGAGCAGTACTTC.

The chain couples TRBV4-2 to TRBJ2-1; 7 nucleotides align to TRBD2. The V segment lost 4 bases and the J segment 3 bases; nucleotides outside the gene matches: 6. Germline V CDR1 and CDR2: LGHNA, YNFKEQ. This CDR3 region has 15 residues. CDR3 in DNA: TGTGCCAGCAGCCCATCCCGGGACTACTACAATGAGCAGTTCTTC. It encodes CASSPSRDYYNEQFF.

The V gene is TRBV5-1, the J gene TRBJ2-3; maybe TRBD1 (8 bases). The CDR3 has 15 residues. V was shortened by 0 bases and J by 3 bases, with 11 bases between the two germline ends. The germline gives CDR1 SGHRS, CDR2 YFSETQ. The CDR3, as DNA: TGCGCCAGCAGCTTGGTACAGGGGGGGACAGATACGCAGTATTTT. It translates to CASSLVQGGTDTQYF.

In this sample, this clone turned up once. CDR3 in DNA: TGCGCCAGCAGCCAAGAAGGGACAGGGGATTCACCCCTCCACTTT. Protein product: CASSQEGTGDSPLHF. V gene TRBV4-3 combines with J gene TRBJ1-6; TRBD1 matches 10 bases. After removal of 0 bases from V and 8 bases from J, the junction contained 1 base not matched to a gene. Germline V gene sequence: CDR1 LGHNA, CDR2 YSLEER. The CDR3 is 15 amino acids.

The chain joins TRBV28 to TRBJ1-5, with no clear D. In germline, CDR1 is MDHEN, CDR2 SYDVKM. Trimming removed 2 bases from V and 9 bases from J, with 14 bases in between. The CDR3 has 14 amino acids. CDR3 region: CASSLSRLRGPQHF. DNA for the CDR3: TGTGCCAGCAGTTTAAGCCGACTTCGAGGGCCCCAGCATTTT.

A single count supports this clone. The chain couples TRBV5-1 to TRBJ1-6; D gene uncertain. Per the germline V gene, CDR1 is SGHRS and CDR2 is YFSETQ. The CDR3 length is 13 residues. With 0 bases removed from V and 10 bases from J, the gap between germline ends came to 8 bases. CDR3 in DNA: TGCGCCAGCAGCTTGGCCGGGTGGTCACCCCTCCACTTT. Protein: CASSLAGWSPLHF.